This T cell receptor (beta chain) was sequenced in a study of blood T cell repertoires in COVID-19. The J segment lost 3 bases and the V segment lost 3 bases, leaving 5 bases of the junction unmatched. This CDR3 has 15 amino acids. Germline V gene data show CDR1 as WSHSY and CDR2 as SAAADI. As processed by the authors: The assay estimated nucleated cells by amplifying reference gene primers. Sequenced by immunoSEQ multiplex PCR; TCRdb stores in-frame clones only, minus some. Clone size and the V and J calls come from that table; the DNA yielded D and trimming. The data contain around 97,000 clones, around 88% of them seen just once; the ten biggest clones take up about 3.5%.

This sequence joins TRBV10-2 and TRBJ2-7, with TRBD1 matching 10 bases. This TCR derives from a human donor in a cohort sampled during active COVID-19. Sequenced material: peripheral blood. In DNA, the CDR3 is TGCGCCAGCAGTGATTTTGACAGGGGGCGCTACGAGCAGTACTTC. Residues: CASSDFDRGRYEQYF.